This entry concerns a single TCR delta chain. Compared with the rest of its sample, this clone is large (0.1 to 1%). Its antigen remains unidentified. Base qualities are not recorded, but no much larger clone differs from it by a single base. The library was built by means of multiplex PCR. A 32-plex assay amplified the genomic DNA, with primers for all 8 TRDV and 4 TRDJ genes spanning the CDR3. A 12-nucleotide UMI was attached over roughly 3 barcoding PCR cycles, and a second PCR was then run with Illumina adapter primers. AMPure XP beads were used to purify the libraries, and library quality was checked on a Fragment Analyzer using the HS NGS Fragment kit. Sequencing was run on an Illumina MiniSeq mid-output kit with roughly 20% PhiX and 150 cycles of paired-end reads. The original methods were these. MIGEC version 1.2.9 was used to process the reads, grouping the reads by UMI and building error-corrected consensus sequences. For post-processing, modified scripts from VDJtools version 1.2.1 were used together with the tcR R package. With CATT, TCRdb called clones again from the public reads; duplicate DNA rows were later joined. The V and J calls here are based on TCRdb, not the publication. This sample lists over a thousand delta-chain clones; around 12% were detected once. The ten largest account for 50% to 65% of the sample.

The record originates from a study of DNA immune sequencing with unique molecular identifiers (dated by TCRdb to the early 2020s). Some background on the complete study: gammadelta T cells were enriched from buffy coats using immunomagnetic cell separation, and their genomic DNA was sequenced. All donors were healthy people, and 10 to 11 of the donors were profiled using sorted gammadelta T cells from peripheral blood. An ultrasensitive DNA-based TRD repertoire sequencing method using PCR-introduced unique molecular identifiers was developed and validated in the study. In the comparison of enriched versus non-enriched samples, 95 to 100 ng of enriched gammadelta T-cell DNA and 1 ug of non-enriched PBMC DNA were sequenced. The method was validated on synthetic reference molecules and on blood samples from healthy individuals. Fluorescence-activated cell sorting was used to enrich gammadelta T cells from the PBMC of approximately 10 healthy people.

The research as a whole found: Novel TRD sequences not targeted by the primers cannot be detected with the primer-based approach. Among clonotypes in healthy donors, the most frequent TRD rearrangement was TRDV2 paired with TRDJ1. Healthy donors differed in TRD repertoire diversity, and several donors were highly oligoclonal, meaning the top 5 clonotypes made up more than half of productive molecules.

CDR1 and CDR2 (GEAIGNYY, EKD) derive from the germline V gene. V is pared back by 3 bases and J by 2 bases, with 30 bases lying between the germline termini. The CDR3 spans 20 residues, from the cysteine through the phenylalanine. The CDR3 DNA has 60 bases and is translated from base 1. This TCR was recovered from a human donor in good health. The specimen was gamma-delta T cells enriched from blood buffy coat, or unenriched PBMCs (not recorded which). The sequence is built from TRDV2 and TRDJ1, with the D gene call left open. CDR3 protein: CACDPVTLLEPSVRTDKLIF. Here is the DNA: TGTGCCTGTGACCCGGTTACTCTGCTGGAGCCCTCCGTGAGGACCGATAAACTCATCTTT.